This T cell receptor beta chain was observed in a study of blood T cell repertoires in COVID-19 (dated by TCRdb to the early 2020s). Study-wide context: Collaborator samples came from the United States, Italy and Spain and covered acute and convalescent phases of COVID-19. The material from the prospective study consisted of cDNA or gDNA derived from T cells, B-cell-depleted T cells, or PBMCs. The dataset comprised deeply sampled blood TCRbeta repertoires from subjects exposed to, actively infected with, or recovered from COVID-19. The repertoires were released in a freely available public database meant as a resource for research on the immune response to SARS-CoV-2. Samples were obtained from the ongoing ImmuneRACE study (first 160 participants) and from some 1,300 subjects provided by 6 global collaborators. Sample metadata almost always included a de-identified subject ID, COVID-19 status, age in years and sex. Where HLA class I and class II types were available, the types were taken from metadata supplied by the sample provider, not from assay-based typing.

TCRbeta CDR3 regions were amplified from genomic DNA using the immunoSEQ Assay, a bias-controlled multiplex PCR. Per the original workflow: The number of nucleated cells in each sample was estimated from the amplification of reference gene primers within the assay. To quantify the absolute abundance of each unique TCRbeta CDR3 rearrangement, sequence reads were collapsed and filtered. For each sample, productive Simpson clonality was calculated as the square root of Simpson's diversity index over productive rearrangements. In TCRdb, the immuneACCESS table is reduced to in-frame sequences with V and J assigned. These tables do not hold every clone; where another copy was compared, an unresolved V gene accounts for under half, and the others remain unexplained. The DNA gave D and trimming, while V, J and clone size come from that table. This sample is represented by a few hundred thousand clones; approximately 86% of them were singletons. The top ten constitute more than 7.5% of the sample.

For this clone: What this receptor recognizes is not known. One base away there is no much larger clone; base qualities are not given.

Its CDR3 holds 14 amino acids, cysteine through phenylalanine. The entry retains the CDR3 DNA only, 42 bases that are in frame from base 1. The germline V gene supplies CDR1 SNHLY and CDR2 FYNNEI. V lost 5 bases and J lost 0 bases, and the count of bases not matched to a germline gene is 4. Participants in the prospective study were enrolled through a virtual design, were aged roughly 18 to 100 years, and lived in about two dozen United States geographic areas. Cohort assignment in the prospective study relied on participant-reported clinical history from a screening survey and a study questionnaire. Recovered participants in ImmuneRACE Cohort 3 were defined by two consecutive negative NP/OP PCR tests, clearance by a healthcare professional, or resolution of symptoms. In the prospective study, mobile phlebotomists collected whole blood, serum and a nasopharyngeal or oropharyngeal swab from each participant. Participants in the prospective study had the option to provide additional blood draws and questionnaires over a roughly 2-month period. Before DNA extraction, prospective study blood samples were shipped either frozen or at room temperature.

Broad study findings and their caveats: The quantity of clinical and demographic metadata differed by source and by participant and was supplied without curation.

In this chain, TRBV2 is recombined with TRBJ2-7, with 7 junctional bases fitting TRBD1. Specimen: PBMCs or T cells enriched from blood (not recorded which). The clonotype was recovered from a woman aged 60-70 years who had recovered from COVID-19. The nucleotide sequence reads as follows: TGTGCCAGCAGTTCCAGACAGGGCTCCTACGAGCAGTACTTC. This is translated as CASSSRQGSYEQYF.